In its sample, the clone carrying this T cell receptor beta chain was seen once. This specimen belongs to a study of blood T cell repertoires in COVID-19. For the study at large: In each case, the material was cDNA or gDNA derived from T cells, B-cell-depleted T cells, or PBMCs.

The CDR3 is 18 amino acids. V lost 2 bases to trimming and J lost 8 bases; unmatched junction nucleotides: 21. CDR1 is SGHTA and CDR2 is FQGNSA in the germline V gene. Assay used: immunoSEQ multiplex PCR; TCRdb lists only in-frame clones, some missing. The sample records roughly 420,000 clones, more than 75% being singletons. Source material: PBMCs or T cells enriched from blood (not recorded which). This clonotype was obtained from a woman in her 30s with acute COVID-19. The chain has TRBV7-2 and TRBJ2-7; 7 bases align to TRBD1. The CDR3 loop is CASSLTRGNSIVSGQQYF. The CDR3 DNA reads TGTGCCAGCAGCTTAACCAGGGGGAACAGTATAGTATCGGGACAGCAGTACTTC. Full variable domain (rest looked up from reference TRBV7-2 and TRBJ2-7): GAGVSQSPSNKVTEKGKDVELRCDPISGHTALYWYRQSLGQGLEFLIYFQGNSAPDKSGLPSDRFSAERTGGSVSTLTIQRTQQEDSAVYLCASSLTRGNSIVSGQQYFGPGTRLTVT.